The present TCR beta chain was sequenced within a study of CD8 T cells in ankylosing spondylitis. V shed 1 base and J shed 5 bases, with 20 bases lying between them. Per germline, CDR1 MNHNS and CDR2 SASEGT. CDR3 size: 17 residues. On this clonotype itself: No antigen is known for it.

General observations from the study: Ankylosing spondylitis blood seemed to carry a telltale TCR beta motif made of about 8 highly homologous variants. Disease-linked clones reportedly showed significant enrichment in matched ankylosing spondylitis synovial fluid. Disease-associated clonotypes exhibited CD8+ identity and were relatively infrequent in peripheral blood. Both synovial fluid and blood in reactive arthritis had previously been reported to carry some motif variants.

A quantitative 5'-RACE method, one with molecular barcodes, was used to make TCR beta libraries. TCRdb processed the 5' RACE reads anew with MiXCR; each CDR3 protein has one entry. The data show 650,000 to 800,000 distinct CDR3 sequences, 19% seen once. The V call is TRBV6-1, the J call TRBJ1-2; TRBD1 is a possible D gene (6 bases). The sequence derives from a male donor with ankylosing spondylitis. Specimen: blood, either unsorted or a sorted T cell fraction (not recorded which). CDR3 DNA: TGTGCCAGCAGTGAAGGGACAGCCCCCCTGGACCATTATGGCTACACCTTC. Its protein is CASSEGTAPLDHYGYTF.